The 16 T cell receptor beta chains presented below share a single source sample, sequenced in a study of cytomegalovirus exposure and HLA in healthy donors. The primer mix had 60 Vbeta and 13 Jbeta primers. Sequencing was performed with immunoSEQ multiplex PCR; in TCRdb, only in-frame clones are kept and a portion is missing. The data include approximately 110,000 clones; the top ten clones carry under 1.3%. The material sequenced was PBMCs. The origin of the receptors is a man between 18 and 35 years old in good health and CMV-seronegative.

The chain has TRBV30 and TRBJ2-7; tentative D call: TRBD1 (6 bases). The CDR3 spans 13 residues. Per germline, CDR1 GTSNPN and CDR2 SVGIG (reference sequence). The V end was cut by 4 bases, the J end by 3 bases, with 13 bases between. This CDR3 is CAWNVDSFYEQYF. DNA for the CDR3: TGTGCCTGGAACGTGGACAGCTTCTACGAGCAGTACTTC.

The chain links TRBV7-9 to TRBJ2-1; D may be TRBD2 (6 bases). The germline gives CDR1 SEHNR, CDR2 FQNEAQ (reference sequence). CDR3 length: 13 amino acids. Trimming took 4 bases from V and 8 from J, leaving 12 bases between them. CDR3 DNA: TGTGCCAGCAGCTCCCGGACTAACCATGAGCAGTTCTTC. It translates to CASSSRTNHEQFF.

The genes are TRBV7-9 and TRBJ2-1; 10 bases are shared with TRBD2. Looked up from germline, CDR1 is SEHNR and CDR2 is FQNEAQ (reference sequence). CDR3 length equals 17 residues. With 6 bases clipped from V and 5 bases from J, the junction kept 13 bases outside the gene matches. CDR3 DNA: TGTGCCAGCAGATTACCCCTCTTAGCGGGGGGCGACAATGAGCAGTTCTTC. Amino acid sequence: CASRLPLLAGGDNEQFF.

This sequence joins TRBV7-2 and TRBJ1-5; D not certain. Trimming took off 2 bases at V and 4 bases at J, with 9 bases between the two ends. The CDR3 is 14 residues long. Germline V gene data show CDR1 as SGHTA and CDR2 as FQGNSA. CDR3 protein: CASSLSRENQPQHF. DNA of the CDR3: TGTGCCAGCAGCTTAAGTAGGGAGAATCAGCCCCAGCATTTT.

The chain links TRBV11-2 to TRBJ2-3, with a weak D call TRBD2 (5 bases). V lost 6 bases and J 0 bases, leaving 19 bases between the germline ends. The CDR3 is 17 residues long. Per the germline V gene, CDR1 is SGHAT and CDR2 is FQNNGV. CDR3 sequence reads: CASRNSLRDTSTDTQYF. CDR3 coding DNA: TGTGCCAGCAGGAATAGTCTTCGGGATACTAGCACAGATACGCAGTATTTT.

J is TRBJ2-5 and V is TRBV28, with 8 bases lining up with TRBD1. Trimming cost V 3 bases and J 5 bases; bases outside gene matches: 11. CDR3 length: 16 amino acids. The germline V gene has CDR1 MDHEN and CDR2 SYDVKM. CDR3: CASSLDAGGAGETQYF. In DNA, the CDR3 is TGTGCCAGCAGTTTGGACGCAGGGGGCGCGGGGGAGACCCAGTACTTC.

The genes are TRBV7-2 and TRBJ2-7, with D perhaps TRBD2 (6 bases). The ends were cut back, 1 base at V and 2 bases at J, with 12 bases in the middle. The V gene's germline CDR1 is SGHTA and CDR2 FQGNSA. CDR3 length equals 15 residues. The CDR3 bases are TGTGCCAGCAGCTTAGTCCCCGGGGAGGCCTACGAGCAGTACTTC. Amino acid sequence: CASSLVPGEAYEQYF.

This clone registers medium-sized by frequency. The genes are TRBV6-4 and TRBJ2-3; 10 nucleotides align to TRBD2. The length of the CDR3 is 14 residues. CDR1 is MRHNA and CDR2 is SNTAGT in the germline V gene. V shed 2 bases, J shed 4 bases, and the junction held 0 bases outside the gene matches. The CDR3 reads CASSDLAGADTQYF. The DNA of the CDR3 is TGTGCCAGCAGTGACCTAGCGGGGGCAGATACGCAGTATTTT.

On this clone itself: Within the sample, other DNA sequences also encode this same CDR3. The chain has TRBV9 and TRBJ1-3, with D perhaps TRBD1 (6 bases). With 2 bases removed from V and 0 bases from J, the gap between germline ends came to 9 bases. The CDR3 runs to 15 residues. Germline-derived CDR1 and CDR2 are SGDLS and YYNGEE. The CDR3 sequence: CASSVGGGSGNTIYF. The CDR3 nucleotides read TGTGCCAGCAGCGTGGGAGGGGGCTCTGGAAACACCATATATTTT. Based on the CDR3 plus reference TRBV9 and TRBJ1-3, the full variable domain is DSGVTQTPKHLITATGQRVTLRCSPRSGDLSVYWYQQSLDQGLQFLIQYYNGEERAKGNILERFSAQQFPDLHSELNLSSLELGDSALYFCASSVGGGSGNTIYFGEGSWLTVV.

This rearrangement joins TRBV7-2 to TRBJ1-1; D gene uncertain. The germline V and J ends were trimmed by 0 bases and 4 bases, with 3 bases remaining between them. Germline V CDR1 and CDR2: SGHTA, FQGNSA. CDR3 size: 12 residues. CDR3 in DNA: TGTGCCAGCAGCTTAGCGGCCACTGAAGCTTTCTTT. It codes for CASSLAATEAFF.

The genes are TRBV7-3 and TRBJ2-1; D is unclear. Germline-derived CDR1 and CDR2 are SGHTA and FQGTGA. Deletions cut 2 bases from V and 4 bases from J, with 9 bases between. This CDR3 has 14 residues. CDR3 residues: CASSLSSAYNEQFF. As DNA, the CDR3 is TGTGCCAGCAGCTTATCCAGCGCATACAATGAGCAGTTCTTC.

To note about this clone: The same CDR3 arises from other DNA sequences in this sample as well. The rearrangement uses TRBV9 and TRBJ2-5; D remains unclear. The CDR3 has 13 amino acids. Trimming pared 2 bases from V and 2 bases from J, leaving 7 bases between. CDR1 and CDR2 from the germline V gene are SGDLS and YYNGEE. CDR3 nucleotides: TGTGCCAGCAGCGTTGGTCAGCAAGAGACCCAGTACTTC. Its translation: CASSVGQQETQYF.

The chain joins TRBV7-8 to TRBJ2-7; 8 bases map to TRBD2. With V trimmed by 5 bases and J by 2 bases, 8 bases remained unmatched. Germline V gene lookup returns CDR1 SGHVS and CDR2 FQNEAQ. The CDR3 runs to 15 residues. CDR3 sequence reads: CASSLNSGVAYEQYF. CDR3 coding DNA: TGTGCCAGCAGCCTAAATAGCGGGGTCGCCTACGAGCAGTACTTC.

This sequence joins TRBV19 and TRBJ2-1; TRBD2 aligns across 7 bases. Germline CDR1 is LNHDA and CDR2 is SQIVND (reference sequence). J lost 6 bases, V lost 1 base, and 9 bases had no gene match. The CDR3 is 16 amino acids. The CDR3 spells CASSIAPAGVGNEQFF. The DNA for the CDR3 is TGTGCCAGTAGTATAGCTCCCGCGGGAGTGGGCAATGAGCAGTTCTTC. The complete variable domain, with remaining parts taken from reference TRBV19 and TRBJ2-1, reads DGGITQSPKYLFRKEGQNVTLSCEQNLNHDAMYWYRQDPGQGLRLIYYSQIVNDFQKGDIAEGYSVSREKKESFPLTVTSAQKNPTAFYLCASSIAPAGVGNEQFFGPGTRLTVL.

Concerning this clone: One end of the junction fails to match germline, which may point to a read error. V usage is TRBV6-5 and J usage is TRBJ1-2; 8 nucleotides align to TRBD1. In germline, CDR1 is MNHEY, CDR2 SVGAGI. The CDR3 loop spans 16 amino acids. The CDR3 here is CASRYLDRVDAYGYTF. CDR3 DNA sequence: TGTGCCAGCAGATACTTGGACAGGGTCGATGCCTATGGCTACACCTTC.

V is TRBV2 and J is TRBJ1-2, with 8 bases that match TRBD1. The CDR3 runs to 13 residues. Germline loops: CDR1 SNHLY, CDR2 FYNNEI. Losses at the gene ends were 6 bases for V and 7 bases for J; bases not matched to a gene: 7. The CDR3 DNA is TGTGCCAGCAGGGACAGGGACTGGAGTGGCTACACCTTC. It translates to CASRDRDWSGYTF.